This T cell receptor beta chain came from a study of cytomegalovirus exposure and HLA in healthy donors listed by TCRdb under 2017. With regard to the full study: An earlier analysis of several hundred of the donors reported roughly 270 Gb of sequence data and some 120 million unique TCR beta sequences from about 179 million T cells. Around 320 gigabases of sequencing data and approximately 85 million unique TCR sequences were included in an early release covering 550 to 650 HLA-typed donors. Among the roughly 400 genotyped donors, approximately 76% belonged to the genetic ancestry cluster associated with self-reported Caucasian donors. The aim of the study was to test whether cataloging public T cell receptors could identify signatures of past pathogen exposure. The T cell repertoires of about 700 subjects were profiled by immunosequencing and related to cytomegalovirus serostatus. Along with the approximately 670-subject first cohort, a separate validation cohort of over 90 different subjects was used. High-throughput TCR immunosequencing, statistical association of individual TCRs with disease status, and machine learning were combined to predict cytomegalovirus infection status. To study patterns of TCR occurrence, a later analysis re-analyzed previously published TCR beta repertoires from more than 550 donors and added high-resolution HLA genotyping. Rather than drawing on any new phenotypic data, the later analysis identified candidate immune exposures from TCR beta sequences and the way those sequences occurred across donors. To decide whether each TCR beta V gene segment behaved as functional or pseudogenic, an earlier analysis of approximately 620 of the donors relied on high-throughput TCR beta sequencing. Alongside the repertoire data, information on donor age, sex, ethnicity and CMV serostatus was compiled. A later genetic analysis took genome-wide SNP genotypes for about 55% of the 666 donors and used that subset as a discovery cohort. All discovery cohort repertoires had been generated using a single sequencing platform. Both class I and class II loci were covered by HLA typing, at four-digit resolution. The number of typed donors differed by locus: about 620-630 for A, B, C, DRB1 and DQB1; some 500 for DQA1; some 590 for DPA1; and around 470 for DPB1. A few DR-DQ haplotypes were treated as single units for association and clustering because of strong linkage in the cohort. Across 398 genotyped donors of the cohort, an average of roughly 250,000 unique TCR beta nucleotide sequences per donor were sequenced, and roughly 18% of those sequences were non-productive. The investigation overall reported the following: Assigning TCR associations to individual alleles was difficult when HLA alleles, especially DR and DQ, strongly co-occurred. In a later analysis, about 17,000 TCR beta sequences were associated with specific HLA alleles at a false discovery rate of 0.05. Several of the top co-occurrence clusters appeared to be linked to parvovirus B19, influenza, CMV and Epstein-Barr virus, according to a later analysis. In a later analysis, HLA-associated TCR beta chains showed more clonal expansion and lower generation probabilities than non-associated chains that were equally common. The 87-base-pair reads could not distinguish some IMGT-functional V segments, including TRBV6-2 and TRBV6-3, so those segments were excluded. A later analysis found that TCR association rates varied across HLA loci, with DRB1 alleles showing the most associated TCRs and HLA-C alleles the fewest. An association between a missense DCLRE1C variant and V-gene and J-gene trimming of TCR beta chains was found in a later genetic analysis and replicated in an independent cohort. In vitro tests confirmed that a few of the cytomegalovirus-associated TCR beta chains recognize cytomegalovirus antigens. In an earlier analysis of fewer than 700 of the donors, most TCR beta V segments appeared in productive rearrangements about 87% or about 30% of the time, broadly matching IMGT annotations. Most TCR sequences were observed very rarely across donors, whereas some public TCRs were present in many individuals. A later analysis found that most CMV-associated TCR beta chains appeared HLA-restricted, with HLA associations seemingly driven largely by CMV exposure. A further reported finding was that TCR beta sequences accurately predicted the HLA-A and HLA-B alleles for most subjects in the first cohort. In a later genetic analysis, fewer N-insertions in productive TCRs were reported among donors in an Asian-associated ancestry cluster than the 666-donor mean. Because HLA typing was missing for some donors at each locus, association tests included only the typed subset. The study gave a list of 150 to 200 TCR beta chains associated with cytomegalovirus. In both the original and validation cohorts, the classifier was reported to diagnose cytomegalovirus status with high specificity and sensitivity. The earlier analysis of almost 600 of the donors excluded approximately 17 rarely observed V segments, including chromosome 9 orphons, because counts were too low. According to the authors, the approach could potentially be generalized to other disease states and immunological phenotypes. Only TCR beta chains were sequenced in this cohort, and the absence of alpha or paired-chain data limited detectable features. The presence/absence analyses assumed that sequencing depth was roughly uniform across donors, and that assumption may not be true. The sequencing pipeline was judged likely to have produced a cluster of highly shared sequence variants as a technical artifact. The only immune exposure information available for the cohort was CMV serostatus. Linkage disequilibrium might explain the correlated functional status among segregating V segments, but an unknown experimental factor could not be ruled out.

Library method: the immunoSEQ multiplex PCR assay. For the multiplex PCR, a mixture combining 60 forward primers for TCR Vbeta segments and 13 reverse primers for TCR Jbeta segments was used. The CDR3 region of rearranged TCR beta genes was amplified from genomic DNA by a multiplex PCR assay. On the Illumina HiSeq System, the amplified TCR beta libraries were sequenced as 87-base-pair reads. As for the original processing: Across the 500 to 850 repertoires, a later analysis counted 75 million to 90 million unique TCR beta chains, 8.5 million to 12 million of which were shared by at least two donors. Raw reads were error-corrected and collapsed into unique sequences by a nearest-neighbor algorithm in which closely related sequences were merged to remove PCR and sequencing errors. To assign V, D and J gene segments, CDR3 sequences were aligned to IMGT reference sequences. Each retained sequence needed at least a six-nucleotide match to both a V gene segment and a J gene segment. Rearrangements were called productive when the CDR3 lacked stop codons and stayed in frame with V and J; all others were non-productive. Following IMGT convention, CDR3 was defined as the stretch from the second conserved V-encoded cysteine up to the conserved J-encoded phenylalanine. In an earlier analysis of roughly 610 of the donors, sequences lacking an unambiguous match to a single V gene segment were excluded. An earlier analysis of a few hundred of the donors classified V segments as functional when productive rearrangements were above 56.7% and as segregating when the standard deviation between donors was above 5%. A statistical classification framework was built for diagnosing cytomegalovirus status from the catalog of TCR beta chain sequences. In a later analysis, TCR nucleotide sequences were compared against IMGT/GENE-DB human TR gene sequences so that V and J genes could be assigned. Using the TCRdist pipeline, a later analysis assigned CDR3 sequences along with most-parsimonious VDJ recombination scenarios. In a later analysis, each TCR beta chain was defined by its CDR3 amino acid sequence together with its V-gene family, and reads lacking a unique V-gene family were excluded. As a way to deal with suspected cross-contamination and a sequencing artifact, a later analysis dropped over 550 nucleotide sequences that were highly shared and had low generation probability. A later analysis calculated a clonal expansion index for each public chain from normalized within-repertoire ranks of inferred template counts. In a later analysis, generation probabilities were computed using a VDJ recombination model fitted to out-of-frame rearrangements, and the results were checked against IGoR. Hypergeometric tests were used in a later analysis to score TCR-TCR, TCR-HLA and TCR-CMV co-occurrence, with a repertoire-size bias correction applied to the TCR pairs. In a later analysis, false discovery rates were estimated by permuting HLA or CMV assignments 20 times. In a later analysis, co-occurring TCRs were grouped using DBSCAN, and TCRdist sequence similarity was added for clustering within HLA-allele-positive subsets. For co-occurrence clustering, repertoires with fewer than 30,000 or more than 120,000 public chains were excluded, along with a handful of repertoires with anomalous nucleotide sharing. TCRdb obtained this table from immuneACCESS and retained in-frame rearrangements with V and J assigned. These tables miss some clones; where compared with another copy, unresolved V genes account for less than half of the shortfall, and the remainder is unexplained. The D gene and trimming were derived from the DNA, and the V and J assignments and clone size from that table. In this sample the table shows about 71,000 clones, less than 85% of which occur a single time. The ten biggest clones cover around a tenth of the sample.

In total, approximately 700 healthy bone marrow donors made up the cohort. At the time of sampling, all cohort members were nominally healthy, though unrecorded immune exposures were likely present. The donor was CMV seropositive and was included in the group of around 300 seropositive cohort members. A peripheral blood sample was collected from each donor, and TCR beta sequencing was performed on peripheral blood mononuclear cells. The Qiagen DNeasy Blood Extraction Kit was used to extract genomic DNA from the blood cell samples. This clone was counted a single time. Its specific antigen is unknown. Base qualities are missing; no much larger clone stands one base away. V is clipped by 4 bases and J by 1 base, and the sequence between their germline boundaries is 16 bases long. The germline V gene encodes CDR1 SGHRS and CDR2 YFSETQ. Taken from cysteine to phenylalanine, the CDR3 has 16 residues. The sequence is cut down to CDR3 DNA, 48 bases in frame from base 1.

In this chain, TRBV5-1 is recombined with TRBJ2-3; a tentative D match to TRBD2 spans 6 bases. The source material was PBMCs. The receptor was derived from a woman between 50 and 59 years old in good health and CMV-seropositive. The nucleotides read TGCGCCAGCAGCCTAGGGGACTCCGGGGGCACAGATACGCAGTATTTT. The encoded protein is CASSLGDSGGTDTQYF. With all but the CDR3 taken from the reference TRBV5-1 and TRBJ2-3 genes, the full variable domain is: KAGVTQTPRYLIKTRGQQVTLSCSPISGHRSVSWYQQTPGQGLQFLFEYFSETQRNKGNFPGRFSGRQFSNSRSEMNVSTLELGDSALYLCASSLGDSGGTDTQYFGPGTRLTVL.